This TCR beta chain was recorded in a study of blood T cell repertoires in COVID-19. Across the study: Some COVID-19 samples were acute and others convalescent; all came from the United States, Italy and Spain. In each case, the material was cDNA or gDNA derived from T cells, B-cell-depleted T cells, or PBMCs.

Sequencing was performed with immunoSEQ multiplex PCR; in TCRdb, only in-frame clones are kept and a portion is missing. The sample yields about 400,000 clones, more than 80% seen once. Trimming took 4 bases from V and 3 from J; bases not matched to a gene: 9. This CDR3 comprises 16 residues. Germline V CDR1 and CDR2: KGHSH, LQKENI. This sequence was found in a man between 40 and 49 years old with acute or convalescent COVID-19. Sequences were obtained from peripheral blood. The V call is TRBV18, the J call TRBJ1-3; 7 nucleotides line up with TRBD1. CDR3 in DNA: TGTGCCAGCTCACTCCAGGGGGAAAGCATTGGAAACACCATATATTTT. It translates to CASSLQGESIGNTIYF.